The clone carrying this TCR beta chain showed up just a few times. This sample was included in a study of beta chain features in type 1 diabetes. Since all of the isolated RNA was reverse transcribed, expressed TCRB transcripts were what got sequenced. TCRdb's copy holds only in-frame clones and misses some; the assay was immunoSEQ multiplex PCR. The data hold 60,000 or so clones, with roughly three fifths observed a single time. Per germline, CDR1 KGHSH and CDR2 LQKENI. The CDR3 has 15 amino acids. Trimming pared 1 base from V and 1 base from J, leaving 10 bases between. The genes are TRBV18 and TRBJ1-1, with D maybe TRBD1 (5 bases). The TCR comes from a woman between 18 and 29 years old in good health. Sample: Tregs from blood. CDR3 residues: CASSPRQTGNTEAFF. The DNA of the CDR3 is TGTGCCAGCTCACCACGACAAACAGGGAACACTGAAGCTTTCTTT.